These 11 T cell receptor beta chains share one sample of origin, sequenced in a study of glioma-infiltrating T cells. Using RNA template, CDR3s of TCR alpha and beta were amplified with iRepertoire arm-PCR. TCRdb reprocessed the multiplex PCR reads with MiXCR, giving one entry per CDR3 protein. This repertoire shows some 90,000 distinct CDR3 sequences, approximately 39% found once; its top ten account for 35% to 45%. Sequenced input: glioma tissue, nonneoplastic brain tissue, or PBMCs (not recorded which). All receptors come from a human donor with low-grade glioma or glioblastoma, undergoing nonglioma brain surgery, or in good health (not recorded which).

This clonotype was observed a single time. No conserved phenylalanine or tryptophan ends this CDR3, so it is likely a read error. The chain employs TRBV20-1 and TRBJ2-7; no reliable D call. Germline lookup yields CDR1 DFQATT and CDR2 SNEGSKA (reference sequence). The CDR3 sequence is 10 residues long. Deletions cut 3 bases from V and 6 bases from J, with 6 bases between. The CDR3 sequence: CSAREIEQYS. Written as DNA, the CDR3 is TGCAGTGCTAGGGAAATCGAGCAGTACTCC.

This clonotype was counted many times. The J gene is TRBJ2-1, the V gene TRBV7-3; 13 bases agree with TRBD2. V shed 5 bases and J 5 bases; nucleotides not matched to a gene: 3. CDR3 length: 15 residues. Germline V gives CDR1 SGHTA, CDR2 FQGTGA. The CDR3 DNA is TGTGCCAGCAGCCCGGGACTAGCGGGGAACAATGAGCAGTTCTTC. Protein product: CASSPGLAGNNEQFF.

This clonotype was recorded at least ten times. CDR3 region: CASSEDSVKETQYF. CDR3 nucleotides: TGTGCCAGCAGTGAAGACAGCGTCAAGGAGACCCAGTACTTC. The gene calls are TRBV2 and TRBJ2-5; D gene unclear. V lost 1 base, J lost 5 bases, and 11 bases lay in between. Germline V lookup: CDR1 SNHLY, CDR2 FYNNEI. The CDR3 is made up of 14 amino acids. The whole variable domain, remainder taken from reference TRBV2 and TRBJ2-5, is EPEVTQTPSHQVTQMGQEVILRCVPISNHLYFYWYRQILGQKVEFLVSFYNNEISEKSEIFDDQFSVERPDGSNFTLKIRSTKLEDSAMYFCASSEDSVKETQYFGPGTRLLVL.

In the case of this clonotype: Because the CDR3 is missing its conserved closing phenylalanine or tryptophan, this is likely a read error. V and J are TRBV5-1 and TRBJ1-4; D ambiguous. The CDR3 sequence is 14 residues long. The V and J ends lost 3 bases and 7 bases respectively, with 13 bases between them. From germline, CDR1 is SGHRS and CDR2 YFSETQ. Written as DNA, the CDR3 is TGCGCCAGCAGCTCCGGAACAGATCGTGAAAAACTGTTTTAT. Translating gives CASSSGTDREKLFY.

The rearrangement uses TRBV15 and TRBJ2-7; D is perhaps TRBD2 (6 bases). Between the trimmed V and J ends, which lost 1 base and 0 bases, there was a span of 13 bases. This CDR3 region has 16 residues. Germline V lookup: CDR1 LNHNV, CDR2 YYDKDF (reference sequence). For the CDR3, the DNA is TGTGCCACCAGCAGAGGGGACGGACTAAGCTCCTACGAGCAGTACTTC. It specifies CATSRGDGLSSYEQYF.

This clonotype was counted once. This may arise from a read error, as a much more abundant clone is one base away. V gene TRBV7-8 combines with J gene TRBJ1-2; 7 bases are a match to TRBD1. With 3 bases clipped from V and 0 bases from J, the junction kept 13 bases outside the gene matches. The germline V gene encodes CDR1 SGHVS and CDR2 FQNEAQ. This CDR3 is 18 amino acids long. The CDR3 here is CASSFCPGQVTANYGYTF. CDR3 nucleotides: TGTGCCAGCAGCTTCTGCCCCGGACAGGTGACAGCTAACTATGGCTACACCTTC.

Concerning this clonotype: This may come from a read error, since a much larger clone is one base off. The chain couples TRBV7-2 to TRBJ2-3; 10 nucleotides line up with TRBD2. Trimming cost V 3 bases and J 1 base; bases outside gene matches: 7. CDR3 length: 17 amino acids. Germline CDR1 is SGHTA and CDR2 is FQGNSA. CDR3 sequence (DNA): TGTGCCAGCAGCTTCTTTAGCGGGAGGCGAGGCACAGATACGCAGTATTTT. Translating it yields CASSFFSGRRGTDTQYF.

The chain employs TRBV28 and TRBJ2-7, with 9 positions matching TRBD1. Gene TRBJ2-1 matches the end of the DNA better, so the J call may be wrong. This CDR3 spans 16 amino acids. From germline, CDR1 is MDHEN and CDR2 SYDVKM. Written as DNA, the CDR3 is TGTGCCAGCAGTTCCGGGACAGGGTGGTCCTACAATGAGCAGTTCTTC. This gives the protein CASSSGTGWSYNEQFF.

Many counts were recorded for this clonotype. The V gene is TRBV2, the J gene TRBJ2-3; 9 bases are shared with TRBD1. This CDR3 is 15 amino acids long. Per the germline V gene, CDR1 is SNHLY and CDR2 is FYNNEI. Unmatched junction bases numbered 9, after V lost 7 bases and J lost 4 bases. As DNA, the CDR3 is TGTGCCAGCACGTCCGGGACAGGGTTTTCAGATACGCAGTATTTT. Protein: CASTSGTGFSDTQYF.

In this sample, this clonotype turned up many times. The chain combines TRBV9 with TRBJ2-7, with 9 positions matching TRBD2. Germline loops: CDR1 SGDLS, CDR2 YYNGEE. This CDR3 region has 16 residues. With 0 bases clipped from V and 2 bases from J, the junction kept 6 bases outside the gene matches. In DNA form, the CDR3 reads TGTGCCAGCAGCGTAGAGGCTAGCGGGATGGCCTACGAGCAGTACTTC. Its translation: CASSVEASGMAYEQYF. Variable domain in full (rest from reference TRBV9 and TRBJ2-7): DSGVTQTPKHLITATGQRVTLRCSPRSGDLSVYWYQQSLDQGLQFLIQYYNGEERAKGNILERFSAQQFPDLHSELNLSSLELGDSALYFCASSVEASGMAYEQYFGPGTRLTVT.

Turning to this clonotype: One base away lies a much larger clone, so this may be a sequencing read error. This chain's CDR3 is CAGSNRRGISGANVLTF. The CDR3 DNA is TGTGCCGGCAGTAACCGGCGGGGGATCTCTGGGGCCAACGTCCTGACTTTC. The chain is built from TRBV2 and TRBJ2-6, with 7 bases aligning to TRBD2. CDR1 is SNHLY and CDR2 is FYNNEI in the germline V gene. CDR3 length: 17 amino acids.